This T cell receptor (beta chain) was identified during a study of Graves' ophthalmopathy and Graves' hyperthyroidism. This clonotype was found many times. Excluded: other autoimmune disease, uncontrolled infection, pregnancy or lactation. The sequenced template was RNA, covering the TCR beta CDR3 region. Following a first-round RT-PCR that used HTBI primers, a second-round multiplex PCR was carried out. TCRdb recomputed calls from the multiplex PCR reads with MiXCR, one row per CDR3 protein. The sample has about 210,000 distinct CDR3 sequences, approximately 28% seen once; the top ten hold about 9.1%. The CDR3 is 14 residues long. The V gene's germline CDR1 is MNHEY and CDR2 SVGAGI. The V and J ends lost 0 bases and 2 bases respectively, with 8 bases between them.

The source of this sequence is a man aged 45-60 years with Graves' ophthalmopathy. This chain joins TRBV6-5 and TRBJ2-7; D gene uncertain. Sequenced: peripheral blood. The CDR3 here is CASSYSSQAYEQYF. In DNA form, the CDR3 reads TGTGCCAGCAGTTACTCGAGCCAGGCCTACGAGCAGTACTTC.